Sequencing of this T cell receptor (beta chain) was carried out in a study of memory CD8 T cells in hepatitis C reinfection. The time point is: pre-reinfection, 55 to 20 weeks before reinfection detection. TCR sequencing was done directly ex vivo on sorted cells, without expansion in vitro. Two donors provided sorted CD3+ CD8+ CD45RO- naive CD8 T cells at all three reinfection time points. This CDR3 contains 16 residues. J was trimmed by 2 bases and V by 0 bases; bases with no gene match: 5. Germline CDR1 SGHRS, CDR2 YFSETQ. This clone has only one observation. Only in-frame clones appear in the TCRdb table, and some are missing; sequencing was by immunoSEQ multiplex PCR. The sample yields 40,000 to 60,000 clones, roughly 89% seen once.

The V and J genes are TRBV5-1 and TRBJ2-7, with 10 nucleotides matching TRBD2. Material for sequencing was naive CD8+ T cells sorted from blood. This clonotype was obtained from a man aged 18 to 30 with hepatitis C virus infection. The DNA of the CDR3 is TGCGCCAGCAGCTTGGATCCAGCGGGAGGGCCCTACGAGCAGTACTTC. It is translated as CASSLDPAGGPYEQYF. Complete variable domain (other parts from reference TRBV5-1 and TRBJ2-7): KAGVTQTPRYLIKTRGQQVTLSCSPISGHRSVSWYQQTPGQGLQFLFEYFSETQRNKGNFPGRFSGRQFSNSRSEMNVSTLELGDSALYLCASSLDPAGGPYEQYFGPGTRLTVT.